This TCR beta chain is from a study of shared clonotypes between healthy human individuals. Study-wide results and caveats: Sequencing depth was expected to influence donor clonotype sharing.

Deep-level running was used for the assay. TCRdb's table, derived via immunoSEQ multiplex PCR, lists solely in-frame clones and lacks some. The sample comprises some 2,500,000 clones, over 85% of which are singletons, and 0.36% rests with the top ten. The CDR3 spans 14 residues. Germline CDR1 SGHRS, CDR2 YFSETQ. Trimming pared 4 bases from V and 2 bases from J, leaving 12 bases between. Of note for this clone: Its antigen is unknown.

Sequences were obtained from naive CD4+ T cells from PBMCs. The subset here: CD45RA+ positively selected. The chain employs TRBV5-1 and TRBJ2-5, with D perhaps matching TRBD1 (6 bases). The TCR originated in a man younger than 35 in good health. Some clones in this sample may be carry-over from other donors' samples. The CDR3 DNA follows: TGCGCCAGCAGCCTGATAAGGGGGCAAGAGACCCAGTACTTC. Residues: CASSLIRGQETQYF.